This record looks at one T cell receptor beta chain sequence and its context. The data were obtained in a study of PD-1 blockade in classical Hodgkin lymphoma. The table came from immunoSEQ multiplex PCR; TCRdb's copy has only in-frame clones and leaves some out. Of roughly 25,000 clones listed, 70% to 80% are singletons. All trial patients relapsed after autologous stem cell transplantation. Sequenced here: peripheral blood mononuclear cells (PBMCs), sampled at baseline. This clonotype originated in a human donor with classical Hodgkin lymphoma.

CDR3 region: CASSTTGYEQYF. For the CDR3, the DNA is TGTGCCAGCAGCACGACGGGTTACGAGCAGTACTTC. V gene TRBV7-9 combines with J gene TRBJ2-7; D not resolved. Germline lookup yields CDR1 SEHNR and CDR2 FQNEAQ (reference sequence). V was trimmed by 5 bases and J by 4 bases, leaving 9 bases between them. The CDR3 has 12 residues.